These 2 T cell receptor beta chains were sequenced from one sample in a study of OX40 agonist ivuxolimab in advanced cancers. Libraries were prepared by immunoSEQ multiplex PCR; TCRdb keeps only in-frame clonotypes and omits some of them. The repertoire holds approximately 87,000 clones, with 90% to 95% as singletons. The material was CD4+ or CD8+ T cells sorted from blood, obtained in a trial of the OX40 agonist ivuxolimab. Every receptor here comes from an adult with an advanced solid tumor such as melanoma, head and neck, liver or kidney cancer.

The chain couples TRBV28 to TRBJ2-1; D is possibly TRBD2 (6 bases). V was trimmed by 8 bases and J by 0 bases, leaving 14 bases between them. The CDR3 sequence is 15 residues long. Germline V gives CDR1 MDHEN, CDR2 SYDVKM. This CDR3 reads CASRPGGSSYNEQFF. The DNA for the CDR3 is TGTGCCAGCCGACCCGGGGGAAGCTCCTACAATGAGCAGTTCTTC.

J is TRBJ2-1 and V is TRBV10-3; 7 bases are shared with TRBD2. Losses at the gene ends were 4 bases for V and 0 bases for J; bases not matched to a gene: 3. The CDR3 totals 15 residues. Germline V gene data show CDR1 as ENHRY and CDR2 as SYGVKD. The CDR3 loop reads CAISGGGSSYNEQFF. The CDR3 bases are TGTGCCATCAGTGGGGGCGGGAGCTCCTACAATGAGCAGTTCTTC.